The source of this T cell receptor beta chain is a study of shared clonotypes between healthy human individuals. On the study more broadly: Per donor, CD8 memory used one plate, CD8 naive used two, CD4 memory used three and CD4 naive used three. Study-wide points: The study found roughly 5% of naive CD4 clonotypes shared across four donors. Rarefaction revealed incomplete sorted-subset sequencing despite large depth.

With regard to this clone: What it binds is unknown.

Each sorted subset replicate got 200 ng genomic DNA, roughly 33,000 genomes. Profiled with immunoSEQ multiplex PCR; TCRdb holds only in-frame clones, not every one. The sample consists of under 850,000 clones, just under 75% of them appearing once. Germline V gene data show CDR1 as WNHNN and CDR2 as SYGVQD (reference sequence). The length of the CDR3 is 14 residues. The V segment lost 3 bases and the J segment 4 bases; nucleotides outside the gene matches: 2. The rearrangement uses TRBV10-1 and TRBJ2-7; the match to TRBD1 covers 11 bases. Sequences were obtained from memory CD4+ T cells sorted from blood. Noted subset: CD45RA-negative fraction. The receptor's source is a woman aged 25 to 39 in good health. The CDR3 DNA reads as TGCGCCAGCAGTGACGGGACAGGGGGTTACGAGCAGTACTTC. Translated: CASSDGTGGYEQYF.